This T cell receptor (beta chain) was sequenced in a study of T cells in Graves' hyperthyroidism and ophthalmopathy (dated by TCRdb to about 2019). Study-level background: Peripheral blood samples were taken at initial diagnosis, before any treatment was given. A discovery cohort of about 96 patients, about 40 with Graves' ophthalmopathy and more than 55 with stable Graves' hyperthyroidism, was used to find distinguishing TCR V-J signatures. Prospective prediction of ophthalmopathy was tested in an independent validation cohort of fewer than 20 hyperthyroidism patients and around 16 patients who later progressed to ophthalmopathy. The roughly 90 discovery patients were divided at random into training and test sets in a 7:3 ratio. In roughly six Graves' hyperthyroidism patients, the study also compared T-cell repertoires from thyroid tissue with T-cell repertoires from blood. Once sampling was done, hyperthyroidism patients were given methimazole at a starting dose of 30 mg daily, whereas ophthalmopathy patients were given high-dose intravenous methylprednisolone. TCR Vbeta CDR3 sequencing of approximately 140 peripheral blood samples (43 ophthalmopathy, about 74 hyperthyroidism and roughly 17 progressor patients) is reported in the paper.

A patient counted as having stable Graves' hyperthyroidism if no progression to ophthalmopathy occurred over 18 months of follow-up. Hyperthyroidism patients were newly diagnosed, with disease duration under 2 months, and aged 18 to 65 years. Exclusion was applied to patients with uncontrolled infections, other autoimmune diseases, pregnancy or lactation. Clinical symptoms, serum thyroxine and TRAb, thyroid ultrasound, and orbital computed tomography formed the basis for the diagnoses. PBMCs were isolated from 10 ml of fresh peripheral blood by Ficoll-Paque density gradient centrifugation. Total RNA was extracted with Trizol reagent, and quality was checked on an Agilent 2100 Bioanalyzer. Amplification of TCR beta CDR3 regions was carried out from RNA transcripts. The TCR CDR3 was subjected to a first round of RT-PCR using the HTBI primer set and the Qiagen OneStep RT-PCR kit. A second multiplex PCR round built the libraries, followed by size selection and purification. Sequencing of the libraries was done on an Illumina HiSeq2000 using paired-end 100 bp reads. The paper's processing steps were these. SOAPnuke was used to process the raw data, throwing out any read that contained adapters or uncalled bases, had a mean Phred below 15, or lacked an exact constant-primer or identifier match. High-quality paired reads were merged with COPE v1.2.5, and unique nucleotide sequences were defined as clonotypes. MiTCR v1.1 was used to align the clonotypes against IMGT TRBV, TRBD and TRBJ reference segments. The analysis was restricted to V-J combinations with a frequency above 0.0001, which together covered 99% to 99.2% of the repertoires. The TCS score was defined as F50 (clonal expansion) divided by E x V (chaos), with BLOSUM62-based TCRdist calculated between CDR3 peptides within each V-J. Welch's t-statistics and random forest reduced just over 500 V-J features to 13, which were used in a naive Bayes classifier (R e1071). TCRdb redid the processing of the public reads, applying fastp at Q25 and MiXCR, and retained in-frame beta chains. For every CDR3 protein sequence, its rows merge into one entry that carries the most common genes and DNA. None of the V and J calls come from the authors' own analysis; TCRdb made them. Here the sample has 350,000 to 500,000 distinct CDR3 sequences; roughly 13% occur a single time. The biggest ten clones account for 5.3% of the sample.

This clonotype was counted only a few times. Its binding antigen is unknown. One end of the junction is discordant with germline, which a read error may explain. From cysteine to phenylalanine, the CDR3 is 16 amino acids long. Only CDR3 DNA remains: 48 bases, in frame from the first base. As encoded in the germline V gene, CDR1 is MDHEN while CDR2 is SYDVKM. Beyond this particular receptor, the publication reports: No statistical method was used to fix the sample size in advance, and group allocation was not hidden from the investigators. In validation, progression to ophthalmopathy was predicted by the model with 70.59% sensitivity and 72% to 85% specificity, a median of about 6.8 months before onset. Most expanded thyroid clonotypes (frequency above 0.001) were also found in blood, which suggests that blood repertoires may mirror thyroid immune responses. In cross-validation, a model built on a 13 V-J signature told ophthalmopathy apart from stable hyperthyroidism with 85% to 90% sensitivity and roughly 81% specificity, and in testing the same model reached 80%/75%.

The rearranged segments are TRBV28 and TRBJ2-7; 9 central nucleotides agree with TRBD2. This clonotype was obtained from a woman in her late teens or twenties with Graves' hyperthyroidism. The sequencing sample was made of blood. The CDR3 is CASSLFRLAVPWERYF. The nucleotide sequence reads TGTGCCAGCAGTTTATTCCGACTAGCGGTCCCCTGGGAGCGGTACTTC.